This TCR beta chain was found in a study of Tregs in tolerant kidney transplant recipients. Looked up from germline, CDR1 is LNHDA and CDR2 is SQIVND (reference sequence). V lost 10 bases and J lost 6, with 19 bases in between. This CDR3 comprises 14 residues. Libraries were prepared by immunoSEQ multiplex PCR; TCRdb keeps only in-frame clonotypes and omits some of them. Among under 300,000 clones listed, around 81% were seen once. Thawed PBMCs were FACS-sorted into unstimulated CD4+CD25+CD127- regulatory T cells, CD4+CD25- non-regulatory cells, CD4 and CD8 cells. The sequenced sample was CD4+ T cells from blood. This clonotype was sampled from a human donor in good health. This chain joins TRBV19 and TRBJ1-5; no reliable D call. CDR3 bases: TGTGCCACGGACGATCAGGCTTCGGGTCAGCCCCAGCATTTT. Protein: CATDDQASGQPQHF.